These 11 T cell receptor beta chains came from one sample sequenced in a study of regulatory T cells in long-lasting Graves disease. Time point defined: newly diagnosed GD, antithyroid drugs for less than 3 months. Preparation of the TCR library used RNA extracted from PBMCs. The authors built TCR beta libraries using iRepertoire HTBI primers and Arm-PCR of CDR3 regions. TCRdb reprocessed the multiplex PCR reads via MiXCR and lists one record per CDR3 protein. The sample holds roughly 610,000 distinct CDR3 sequences, roughly 16% seen once. The data also belong to a second study, concerning T cells in Graves' hyperthyroidism and ophthalmopathy.

Sample: peripheral blood mononuclear cells (PBMCs), taken at new diagnosis, from a patient treated with antithyroid drugs. The receptors were gathered from a woman in her twenties or thirties with Graves disease.

This clonotype was seen a handful of times. This sequence joins TRBV4-2 and TRBJ1-1; possibly TRBD1 for D (5 bases). The V gene's germline CDR1 is LGHNA and CDR2 YNFKEQ. CDR3 length: 15 residues. The germline V and J ends were trimmed by 3 bases and 4 bases, with 15 bases remaining between them. CDR3 sequence reads: CASSQVLAGTTEAFF. CDR3 DNA: TGTGCCAGCAGCCAGGTGCTGGCAGGGACCACTGAAGCTTTCTTT.

On this clonotype itself: A much more abundant neighbour one base away suggests this may be a read error. This chain uses TRBV6-2 or TRBV6-3 with TRBJ2-5; TRBD2 might be the D (7 bases). Deletions cut 2 bases from V and 5 bases from J, with 18 bases between. The CDR3 contains 16 residues. Germline CDR1 is MNHEY and CDR2 is SVGEGT. In DNA form, the CDR3 reads TGTGCCAGCAGTTACGGGAGGGGGGCCAGGGTCGAGACCCAGTACTTC. It codes for CASSYGRGARVETQYF.

This clonotype was seen at least ten times. The chain uses TRBV12-3 or TRBV12-4 and TRBJ1-1, with 9 nucleotides matching TRBD1. With V trimmed by 3 bases and J by 4 bases, 3 bases remained unmatched. This CDR3 has 14 residues. CDR3 loop: CASSFLTGGTEAFF. In DNA, the CDR3 is TGTGCCAGCAGTTTCTTGACAGGGGGCACTGAAGCTTTCTTT.

The table lists this clonotype with a few counts. Since the CDR3 does not end with the conserved phenylalanine or tryptophan, this likely comes from a read error. V is TRBV20-1 and J is TRBJ1-1; unclear D gene. V lost 1 base, J lost 0 bases, and 12 bases lay in between. The CDR3 covers 15 residues. Germline V CDR1 and CDR2: DFQATT, SNEGSKA (reference sequence). The CDR3 loop is CSARASGSLNTEAFL. The CDR3 nucleotides are TGCAGTGCTAGAGCCTCGGGGAGTCTGAACACTGAAGCTTTCCTT.

The chain combines TRBV19 with TRBJ1-1; maybe TRBD1 (5 bases). The germline V gene has CDR1 LNHDA and CDR2 SQIVND (reference sequence). This CDR3 contains 17 residues. Trimming cost V 7 bases and J 0 bases, with 21 bases left between them. CDR3 sequence (DNA): TGTGCCAGTACCCCGGGGAGGGGCAGTCCCATGAACACTGAAGCTTTCTTT. Protein product: CASTPGRGSPMNTEAFF.

The sample holds many counts of this clonotype. V gene TRBV28 combines with J gene TRBJ2-7; possible D gene TRBD2, 6 bases. The CDR3 extends over 15 amino acids. Germline V gene lookup returns CDR1 MDHEN and CDR2 SYDVKM. Trimming removed 5 bases from V and 5 bases from J, with 19 bases in between. CDR3 sequence reads: CASSRASAREDEQYF. As DNA, the CDR3 is TGTGCCAGCAGTCGGGCTAGCGCCCGAGAGGACGAGCAGTACTTC.

The table lists this clonotype with many counts. This chain connects TRBV6-5 to TRBJ2-1; no clear D gene. The CDR3 spans 14 residues. Trimming cost V 3 bases and J 5 bases, with 11 bases left between them. Germline V gene lookup returns CDR1 MNHEY and CDR2 SVGAGI. CDR3 loop: CASSYSRRHNEQFF. For the CDR3, the DNA is TGTGCCAGCAGTTATTCGCGACGGCACAATGAGCAGTTCTTC.

The sample holds many counts of this clonotype. The rearrangement joins TRBV5-1 to TRBJ2-1; TRBD2 matches at 7 bases. The ends lost 7 bases at V and 9 bases at J; junction bases unmatched: 4. This CDR3 is built from 11 residues. Germline CDR1 reads SGHRS; CDR2 reads YFSETQ. The CDR3 reads CASAGEAEQFF. The CDR3 bases are TGCGCCAGCGCGGGGGAGGCTGAGCAGTTCTTC.

This clonotype occurred a few times. The chain links TRBV12-3 or TRBV12-4 to TRBJ2-2, with no clear D. Trimming removed 5 bases from V and 2 bases from J, with 12 bases in between. This CDR3 contains 15 residues. The CDR3 nucleotides are TGTGCCAGCAGTCCCCAACGGGCTAACACCGGGGAGCTGTTTTTT. Protein product: CASSPQRANTGELFF.

This clonotype was observed at least ten times. The chain recombines TRBV28 with TRBJ2-7; 8 nucleotides match TRBD2. CDR1 and CDR2 (germline): MDHEN, SYDVKM. This CDR3 is built from 15 residues. The trim removed 3 bases at V and 1 base at J, leaving 5 bases unmatched. The chain's CDR3 is CASSLLVAGSYEQYF. The CDR3 DNA follows: TGTGCCAGCAGTTTGTTGGTAGCGGGGTCCTACGAGCAGTACTTC.

The chain carries TRBV15 and TRBJ2-4, with 8 bases lining up with TRBD1. Germline loops: CDR1 LNHNV, CDR2 YYDKDF (reference sequence). The CDR3 has 12 residues. J gave up 15 bases and V 1 base, and 5 bases lay outside the gene matches. The CDR3 loop reads CATSRGGQGRYF. In DNA form, the CDR3 reads TGTGCCACCAGCAGAGGTGGACAGGGCAGGTACTTC.